One T cell receptor beta chain is described in this entry. J was trimmed by 4 bases and V by 4 bases; bases with no gene match: 12. Germline CDR1 reads SGHRS; CDR2 reads YFSETQ. This CDR3 contains 18 residues. TCRdb keeps only in-frame clones here, not all; method: immunoSEQ multiplex PCR. Of almost 65,000 clones in the sample, about 86% were seen once. This record belongs to a study of technical replicates of blood from a few donors. The TCR originated in a human donor in good health. Some clones in this sample may be carry-over from other donors' samples. The sample was PBMCs. The V and J genes are TRBV5-1 and TRBJ2-2, with TRBD2 identical over 11 bases. CDR3 nucleotides: TGCGCCAGCAGCCCTACCCCAACTAGCGGGAGCGGCACCGGGGAGCTGTTTTTT. Amino acid sequence: CASSPTPTSGSGTGELFF.